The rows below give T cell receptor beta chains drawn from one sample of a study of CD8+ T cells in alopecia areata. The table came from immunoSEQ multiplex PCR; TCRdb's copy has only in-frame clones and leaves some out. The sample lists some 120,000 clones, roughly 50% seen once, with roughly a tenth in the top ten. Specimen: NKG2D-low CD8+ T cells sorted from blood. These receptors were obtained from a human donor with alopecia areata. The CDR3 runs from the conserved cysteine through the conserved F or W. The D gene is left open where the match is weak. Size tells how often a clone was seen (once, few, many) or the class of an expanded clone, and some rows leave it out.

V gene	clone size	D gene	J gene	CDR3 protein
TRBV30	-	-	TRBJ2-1	CAWRGWPSSYNEQFF
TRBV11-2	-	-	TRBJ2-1	CASSLVLAGYNEQFF
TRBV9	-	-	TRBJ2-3	CASSVEGGVGTDTQYF
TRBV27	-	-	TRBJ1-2	CASSPLEEDGYTF
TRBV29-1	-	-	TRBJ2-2	CSVDWGQGTGELFF
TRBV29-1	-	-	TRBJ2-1	CSVEYDTHNEQFF
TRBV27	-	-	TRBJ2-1	CASSLVAPGIEQFF
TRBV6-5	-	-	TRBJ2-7	CASSAGVHEQYF
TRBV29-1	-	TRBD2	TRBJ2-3	CSVDPGLAFTDTQYF
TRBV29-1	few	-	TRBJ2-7	CSVEGTAEYEQYF
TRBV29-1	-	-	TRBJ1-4	CSVEVDGEKLFF
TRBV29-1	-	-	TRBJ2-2	CSVVGGAGTGELFF
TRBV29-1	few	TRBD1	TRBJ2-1	CSVDPGQIDGYEQFF
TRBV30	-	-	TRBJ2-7	CAWGFRAIHEQYF
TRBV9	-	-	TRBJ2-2	CASSHTGTGELFF
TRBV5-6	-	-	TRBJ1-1	CASSLGGPEAFF